The present entry profiles one T cell receptor beta chain with its context. Its antigen is undetermined. The junction does not match germline at one end; this may be a read error. This entry belongs to a study of T cell responses to AZD1222 COVID-19 vaccine. Notes on the study in general: Targets within unmutated variant regions were reportedly found for nearly half of spike-specific TCRs. Clonal diversity may have been underestimated in mostly white British donors.

Using immunoSEQ multiplex PCR, the repertoire was profiled, and TCRdb retains in-frame clones only, with some absent. The data show some 110,000 clones, roughly 88% seen once. The CDR3 runs to 12 residues. The germline gives CDR1 MNHEY, CDR2 SVGEGT. The receptor's source is an adult in good health. The chain recombines TRBV6-2 or TRBV6-3 with TRBJ1-5, with D possibly TRBD1 on 5 matching bases. Sequencing used peripheral blood, obtained on day 0 of AZD1222 vaccination. The CDR3 region has the DNA TGTGCCAGCAGTACCCTTCTCCGGGACCGACTTTTT. It codes for CASSTLLRDRLF.